This T cell receptor (beta chain) was profiled in a study of T cell changes during pregnancy in multiple sclerosis. Measured with immunoSEQ multiplex PCR; TCRdb has only the in-frame clones, and not every one. Of tens of thousands of clones listed, roughly 93% are singletons. This sequence originates from a female donor with multiple sclerosis, enrolled in a pregnancy study. Sequences were derived from peripheral blood, sampled after pregnancy.

The CDR3 DNA reads TGTGCCAGCAGCGTAGCTGTTAGCGGGAACACCGGGGAGCTGTTTTTT. It specifies CASSVAVSGNTGELFF. The V and J genes are TRBV9 and TRBJ2-2; D perhaps matches TRBD2 (6 bases). Trimming removed 0 bases at V and 1 base at J, with 10 bases between. The CDR3 runs 16 residues. Germline CDR1 reads SGDLS; CDR2 reads YYNGEE.